These T cell receptor beta chains were read from a single sample in a study of vaccination and CD4 T cells after COVID-19. TCRdb processed the PCR reads anew with MiXCR; each CDR3 protein has one entry. The repertoire has 10,000 or so distinct CDR3 sequences, about two thirds of them found once; the top ten carry approximately 9%. For these receptors, no antigen is known. The material sequenced was CD4+ T cells from blood, cultured in vitro. These receptors all come from a human donor who had recovered from COVID-19. Both conserved end residues are part of each CDR3. Each record gives: clone size, CDR3 length, V gene, J gene, CDR3 protein. Clone size is not always given. Where it is, it says once, few, many or a class for expanded clones.

few	17	TRBV7-9	TRBJ1-1	CASGDTGKDLMNTEAFF
few	14	TRBV6-1	TRBJ2-3	CASRNGGAVDTQYF
.	14	TRBV6-2/TRBV6-3	TRBJ2-3	CASLRAGGPDTQYF
.	19	TRBV6-5	TRBJ2-6	CASSYSRSLYAAGANVLTF
.	16	TRBV7-2	TRBJ2-1	CASSLLLSGINNEQFF
.	14	TRBV19	TRBJ2-7	CASSIIAGAYEQYF
.	14	TRBV20-1	TRBJ2-3	CSATSSGRPDTQYF
.	16	TRBV28	TRBJ2-5	CASRKTSGGALETQYF
few	16	TRBV20-1	TRBJ1-1	CSATTTGKGRNTEAFF
.	12	TRBV12-3/TRBV12-4	TRBJ1-2	CASSLRRYGYTF
.	16	TRBV28	TRBJ2-7	CASSRGLAEFSYEQYF
once	15	TRBV5-1	TRBJ2-2	CASSFRETNTGELFF
.	11	TRBV6-4	TRBJ2-1	CASREGQKQFF
.	13	TRBV20-1	TRBJ2-7	CSAQARSVHEQYF
.	10	TRBV29-1	TRBJ2-7	CSVQSYEQYF
once	14	TRBV20-1	TRBJ1-1	CSANRNDRNTEAFF
.	14	TRBV6-5	TRBJ1-1	CASSYGTTYTEAFF
few	13	TRBV6-1	TRBJ2-5	CASSDRGKETQYF
once	17	TRBV28	TRBJ2-6	CASSFPRTAGGANVLTF
medium-sized	17	TRBV27	TRBJ2-7	CASSPISRPRGGYEQYF
once	16	TRBV5-1	TRBJ2-2	CASSLALRQNTGELFF
.	14	TRBV27	TRBJ1-1	CASSLMYQDTEAFF
.	14	TRBV10-3	TRBJ1-2	CAISGQAANYGYTF
.	15	TRBV19	TRBJ1-5	CASSGFQGVDQPQHF